The 21 T cell receptor beta chains listed next were all sequenced from one sample in a study of T cell responses to AZD1222 COVID-19 vaccine. Method: immunoSEQ multiplex PCR; TCRdb's copy keeps in-frame clones and lacks some. The data hold 100,000 to 130,000 clones, with roughly 90% observed a single time. Here the sequenced sample was peripheral blood, taken on day 0 of MenACWY control vaccination. The receptor source for this set is an adult in good health.

This clone was counted a few times. V is TRBV4-2 and J is TRBJ2-3, with 10 bases matching TRBD2. With V trimmed by 0 bases and J by 4 bases, 4 bases remained unmatched. CDR1 LGHNA and CDR2 YNFKEQ come from the germline V gene. The CDR3 covers 16 residues. The CDR3 sequence: CASSQDAAGGPDTQYF. CDR3 nucleotide sequence: TGTGCCAGCAGCCAAGATGCAGCGGGGGGGCCAGATACGCAGTATTTT.

The V call is TRBV5-4, the J call TRBJ1-1; no clear D gene. CDR1 and CDR2 (germline): SGHNT, YYREEE (reference sequence). CDR3 length: 14 amino acids. V lost 2 bases and J 5 bases, leaving 13 bases between the germline ends. The CDR3 sequence: CASSFELRRTEAFF. The CDR3 DNA reads TGTGCCAGCAGCTTTGAGCTGAGGAGGACTGAAGCTTTCTTT. Combining the CDR3 with reference TRBV5-4 and TRBJ1-1 gives the whole variable domain ETGVTQSPTHLIKTRGQQVTLRCSSQSGHNTVSWYQQALGQGPQFIFQYYREEENGRGNFPPRFSGLQFPNYSSELNVNALELDDSALYLCASSFELRRTEAFFGQGTRLTVV.

This chain joins TRBV5-1 and TRBJ2-1; TRBD2 matches at 13 bases. This CDR3 region has 17 residues. Germline CDR1 and CDR2: SGHRS and YFSETQ. V dropped 0 bases and J dropped 2; count of bases not matched to a gene: 2. The CDR3 DNA follows: TGCGCCAGCAGCTTGGAACTAGCGGGGGGGACCTACAATGAGCAGTTCTTC. Protein sequence: CASSLELAGGTYNEQFF.

The chain has TRBV23-1 and TRBJ1-2; maybe TRBD1 (6 bases). TRBV23-1 is an ORF; its function is uncertain. The CDR3 is 14 amino acids. The ends were cut back, 4 bases at V and 8 bases at J, with 17 bases in the middle. CDR3 sequence: CASSLRYRVWGYTF. In DNA, the CDR3 is TGCGCCAGCAGTCTCCGTTACAGGGTTTGGGGCTACACCTTC.

The chain is built from TRBV28 and TRBJ2-2, with TRBD2 matching over 11 bases. Germline V gives CDR1 MDHEN, CDR2 SYDVKM. V dropped 6 bases and J dropped 7; count of bases not matched to a gene: 7. The CDR3 runs to 15 residues. CDR3 nucleotides: TGTGCCAGCAGCTCTAGCGGGGGGATCGACGGGGAGCTGTTTTTT. This codes for CASSSSGGIDGELFF. The full variable domain, its missing parts supplied by reference TRBV28 and TRBJ2-2, is DVKVTQSSRYLVKRTGEKVFLECVQDMDHENMFWYRQDPGLGLRLIYFSYDVKMKEKGDIPEGYSVSREKKERFSLILESASTNQTSMYLCASSSSGGIDGELFFGEGSRLTVL.

This chain links TRBV6-5 with TRBJ1-2; D not certain. Trimming left V 0 bases short and J 1 base short, with 9 bases between. CDR3 length equals 15 residues. The germline gives CDR1 MNHEY, CDR2 SVGAGI. The CDR3 DNA follows: TGTGCCAGCAGTTACTCGGGAGTGGGTAACTATGGCTACACCTTC. Amino acids: CASSYSGVGNYGYTF.

This clone was picked up a small number of times. The CDR3 bases are TGCGCCAGCAGCGCCCTAGCGGAAGCCAAAAACATTCAGTACTTC. Protein product: CASSALAEAKNIQYF. The rearrangement links TRBV5-1 to TRBJ2-4; the match to TRBD2 covers 7 bases. Germline V CDR1 and CDR2: SGHRS, YFSETQ. V lost 4 bases, J lost 0 bases, and 4 bases stayed unmatched. The CDR3 is 15 amino acids.

V and J are TRBV19 and TRBJ2-1, with 7 bases identical to TRBD2. The length of the CDR3 is 15 residues. Losses at the gene ends were 6 bases for V and 2 bases for J; bases not matched to a gene: 7. Germline lookup yields CDR1 LNHDA and CDR2 SQIVND (reference sequence). DNA of the CDR3: TGTGCCAGTAGGGAATCTAGCGGTACCTACAATGAGCAGTTCTTC. It specifies CASRESSGTYNEQFF.

The chain couples TRBV3-1 (or the pseudogene TRBV3-2) to TRBJ1-6; TRBD1 is a possible D gene (5 bases). The V gene's germline CDR1 is LGHDT and CDR2 YNNKEL (reference sequence). Trimming removed 7 bases from V and 7 bases from J, with 11 bases in between. The CDR3 covers 13 residues. CDR3: CASTRDVNSPLHF. CDR3 sequence (DNA): TGTGCCAGCACCCGGGACGTCAATTCACCCCTCCACTTT.

The DNA for the CDR3 is TGTGCCAGTAGTGCACAGGGTGCTAATGAAAAACTGTTTTTT. It is translated as CASSAQGANEKLFF. This sequence joins TRBV19 and TRBJ1-4; maybe TRBD1 (6 bases). Germline CDR1 is LNHDA and CDR2 is SQIVND (reference sequence). There are 14 residues in the CDR3. Trimming removed 5 bases from V and 3 bases from J, with 10 bases in between.

CDR3 sequence: CASTGWSGYTF. CDR3 nucleotides: TGTGCCAGCACTGGTTGGAGCGGCTACACCTTC. The chain is built from TRBV28 and TRBJ1-2; no definite D call. Trimming removed 7 bases at V and 8 bases at J, with 11 bases between. The germline V gene has CDR1 MDHEN and CDR2 SYDVKM. The CDR3 has 11 amino acids.

This chain uses TRBV10-3 with TRBJ2-7; no clear D gene. This CDR3 has 14 residues. From germline, CDR1 is ENHRY and CDR2 SYGVKD. Trimming removed 3 bases at V and 2 bases at J, with 11 bases between. The CDR3 is CAISDQSRPYEQYF. CDR3 in DNA: TGTGCCATCAGTGACCAGAGTCGGCCCTACGAGCAGTACTTC.

The table lists this clone with a few counts. V is TRBV28 and J is TRBJ1-1; D may be TRBD1 (5 bases). The CDR3 has 13 amino acids. With 7 bases removed from V and 2 bases from J, the gap between germline ends came to 11 bases. Germline V gives CDR1 MDHEN, CDR2 SYDVKM. CDR3 in DNA: TGTGCCAGCACTACTACAGGAAACACTGAAGCTTTCTTT. Protein product: CASTTTGNTEAFF.

The chain combines TRBV19 with TRBJ2-1; 9 nucleotides align to TRBD2. This CDR3 has 14 residues. J was trimmed by 5 bases and V by 6 bases; bases with no gene match: 5. Germline CDR1 LNHDA, CDR2 SQIVND (reference sequence). DNA for the CDR3: TGTGCCAGTAGGCTAGCGGGGCTGGACAATGAGCAGTTCTTC. It specifies CASRLAGLDNEQFF.

The chain employs TRBV20-1 and TRBJ2-7; D is possibly TRBD1 (5 bases). V gave up 3 bases and J gave up 1 base, with 13 bases separating them. The CDR3 is 14 amino acids. Germline V gene sequence: CDR1 DFQATT, CDR2 SNEGSKA (reference sequence). CDR3 sequence reads: CSASRRGNSYEQYF. As DNA, the CDR3 is TGCAGTGCTAGTAGAAGGGGCAATTCCTACGAGCAGTACTTC.

CDR3 in DNA: TGTGCCAGCAGCGATCGTGACAGGGGGCATTATAGTGAAGCTTTCTTT. Protein: CASSDRDRGHYSEAFF. This chain links TRBV9 with TRBJ1-1, with 10 bases that match TRBD1. The CDR3 has 16 amino acids. The ends lost 3 bases at V and 7 bases at J; junction bases unmatched: 12. Germline V CDR1 and CDR2: SGDLS, YYNGEE.

The V call is TRBV30, the J call TRBJ1-2; TRBD1 agrees at 9 bases. This CDR3 has 13 residues. V lost 8 bases, J lost 4 bases, and 8 bases stayed unmatched. The germline CDR1 and CDR2 sequences are GTSNPN and SVGIG (reference sequence). The chain's CDR3 is CAGGQGIGYGYTF. The CDR3 DNA reads TGTGCCGGGGGACAGGGTATCGGCTATGGCTACACCTTC.

The J gene is TRBJ1-1, the V gene TRBV7-9, with a possible D match to TRBD1 (5 bases). The CDR3 length is 14 residues. Trimming shortened V by 4 bases and J by 6 bases, and 15 bases separated the two germline ends. Germline CDR1 SEHNR, CDR2 FQNEAQ (reference sequence). The CDR3 DNA is TGTGCCAGCAGCTCAGGGCAGGGAGTTCCTGAAGCTTTCTTT. Residues: CASSSGQGVPEAFF.

The chain carries TRBV7-2 and TRBJ2-7, with D hard to call. Germline CDR1 SGHTA, CDR2 FQGNSA. The CDR3 is 15 residues long. Trimming took off 5 bases at V and 0 bases at J, with 14 bases between the two ends. CDR3 nucleotide sequence: TGTGCCAGCAGCCCCGAGTGGGCAGCCTCCTACGAGCAGTACTTC. This translates into CASSPEWAASYEQYF.

The gene calls are TRBV9 and TRBJ2-1, with 11 bases identical to TRBD2. With V trimmed by 4 bases and J by 2 bases, 8 bases remained unmatched. Germline V lookup: CDR1 SGDLS, CDR2 YYNGEE. The CDR3 is 17 residues long. In DNA, the CDR3 is TGTGCCAGCAGCCTCCGACGACTAGCGGGGACCTACAATGAGCAGTTCTTC. This encodes CASSLRRLAGTYNEQFF.

The rearrangement links TRBV6-5 to TRBJ1-1; D is undetermined. CDR1 is MNHEY, CDR2 SVGAGI, per germline. The CDR3 length is 14 residues. The V end lost 0 bases, the J end lost 1 base, and 6 bases lay between the germline ends. CDR3: CASSYSMENTEAFF. As DNA, the CDR3 is TGTGCCAGCAGTTACTCAATGGAGAACACTGAAGCTTTCTTT.